The 15 T cell receptor beta chains in this list originate from one sample, sequenced in a study of cytomegalovirus exposure and HLA in healthy donors. A multiplex PCR was run with 60 Vbeta primers and 13 Jbeta primers. Sequencing was performed with immunoSEQ multiplex PCR; in TCRdb, only in-frame clones are kept and a portion is missing. The sample carries about 160,000 clones, roughly 80% recorded once. The sequencing input was PBMCs. The receptors stem from a man aged 25-45 years in good health and CMV-seronegative.

The chain uses TRBV2 and TRBJ1-5, with D possibly matching TRBD1 (6 bases). Germline V CDR1 and CDR2: SNHLY, FYNNEI. Trimming left V 2 bases short and J 6 bases short, with 11 bases between. This CDR3 is built from 14 residues. The CDR3 nucleotides read TGTGCCAGCAGTGAATTACAGGGCGTTCAGCCCCAGCATTTT. Protein sequence: CASSELQGVQPQHF.

This clone was seen once. The chain recombines TRBV30 with TRBJ1-1; D call uncertain. In germline, CDR1 is GTSNPN, CDR2 SVGIG (reference sequence). The CDR3 contains 13 residues. Trimming shortened V by 0 bases and J by 3 bases, and 8 bases separated the two germline ends. CDR3: CAWSVRRDTEAFF. CDR3 nucleotide sequence: TGTGCCTGGAGTGTTAGGAGGGACACTGAAGCTTTCTTT.

The chain employs TRBV7-9 and TRBJ1-5; D is perhaps TRBD1 (5 bases). Deletions cut 3 bases from V and 6 bases from J, with 12 bases between. The CDR3 consists of 14 residues. CDR1 is SEHNR, CDR2 FQNEAQ, per germline (reference sequence). Here the CDR3 DNA reads TGTGCCAGCAGCTTCGGGGGAGATAGTCAGCCCCAGCATTTT. Its protein product is CASSFGGDSQPQHF. Drawing the rest from reference TRBV7-9 and TRBJ1-5, the complete variable domain is DTGVSQNPRHKITKRGQNVTFRCDPISEHNRLYWYRQTLGQGPEFLTYFQNEAQLEKSRLLSDRFSAERPKGSFSTLEIQRTEQGDSAMYLCASSFGGDSQPQHFGDGTRLSIL.

V is TRBV19 and J is TRBJ1-1; D possibly corresponds to TRBD1 (5 bases). The CDR3 is 11 residues long. Looked up from germline, CDR1 is LNHDA and CDR2 is SQIVND (reference sequence). Trimming removed 2 bases at V and 11 bases at J, with 9 bases between. The CDR3 is CASSIQGTAFF. The CDR3 DNA reads as TGTGCCAGTAGTATACAGGGTACGGCTTTCTTT.

The J gene is TRBJ2-5, the V gene TRBV11-2; the D gene is possibly TRBD1 (5 bases). The V gene's germline CDR1 is SGHAT and CDR2 FQNNGV. With 5 bases removed from V and 4 bases from J, the gap between germline ends came to 20 bases. The CDR3 consists of 16 residues. The CDR3 loop is CASSPFLRESRETQYF. The CDR3 DNA sequence: TGTGCCAGCAGCCCCTTCCTCAGGGAATCAAGAGAGACCCAGTACTTC.

V is TRBV25-1 and J is TRBJ2-1; 14 bases match TRBD2. Per the germline V gene, CDR1 is MGHDK and CDR2 is SYGVNS. With 5 bases clipped from V and 8 bases from J, the junction kept 5 bases outside the gene matches. This CDR3 is 15 amino acids long. The CDR3 loop reads CASSIGLAGGYEQFF. The CDR3 nucleotides are TGTGCCAGCAGTATCGGACTAGCGGGAGGCTATGAGCAGTTCTTC.

The rearrangement uses TRBV6-1 and TRBJ2-1; D gene uncertain. V was trimmed by 4 bases and J by 8 bases, leaving 15 bases between them. This CDR3 has 14 amino acids. Germline assignment: CDR1 MNHNS and CDR2 SASEGT. CDR3: CASSALYRLDEQFF. Here the CDR3 DNA reads TGTGCCAGCAGTGCCCTCTACCGCCTGGATGAGCAGTTCTTC.

The chain links TRBV28 to TRBJ2-7; 8 bases match TRBD1. CDR1 MDHEN and CDR2 SYDVKM come from the germline V gene. The CDR3 has 12 amino acids. Germline trimming cut 8 bases from V and 2 bases from J; bases unmatched to any gene: 2. The CDR3 nucleotides read TGTGCCAGCTGGACAGGGCCCTACGAGCAGTACTTC. Protein: CASWTGPYEQYF.

V is TRBV7-6 and J is TRBJ2-2; 8 positions match TRBD1. CDR1 SGHVS and CDR2 FNYEAQ come from the germline V gene. Losses at the gene ends were 3 bases for V and 1 base for J; bases not matched to a gene: 7. The CDR3 runs 17 residues. CDR3 DNA: TGTGCCAGCAGCTTTCCCCGGGACAGGAGGAACACCGGGGAGCTGTTTTTT. This translates into CASSFPRDRRNTGELFF.

This clone was seen a few times. The rearrangement links TRBV7-2 to TRBJ2-7, with 12 bases lining up with TRBD2. The CDR3 sequence is 16 residues long. V was clipped by 3 bases and J by 4 bases; unmatched bases: 7. Germline CDR1 is SGHTA and CDR2 is FQGNSA. The DNA for the CDR3 is TGTGCCAGCAGCTTGACCGGGACTAGCGGGTATTACGAGCAGTACTTC. It is translated as CASSLTGTSGYYEQYF.

This clone has just a few counts. The chain combines TRBV14 with TRBJ1-2; 8 bases are shared with TRBD1. V dropped 3 bases and J dropped 8; count of bases not matched to a gene: 14. The CDR3 loop spans 16 amino acids. Germline CDR1 reads SGHDN; CDR2 reads FVKESK. The CDR3 DNA sequence: TGTGCCAGCAGCCATATAAATAGCGACAGGGGAGGCGGCTACACCTTC. Encoded protein: CASSHINSDRGGGYTF.

This chain joins TRBV6-6 and TRBJ1-1, with 8 nucleotides matching TRBD1. Germline CDR1 reads MNHNY; CDR2 reads SVGAGI (reference sequence). J lost 1 base, V lost 6 bases, and 7 bases had no gene match. The CDR3 extends over 15 amino acids. The CDR3 DNA is TGTGCCAGCAGCTTAAAAGGACAGGGGAACACTGAAGCTTTCTTT. Translation gives CASSLKGQGNTEAFF.

The chain employs TRBV5-1 and TRBJ2-4; D ambiguous. This CDR3 has 14 residues. Germline assignment: CDR1 SGHRS and CDR2 YFSETQ. Trimming stripped 4 bases from V and 3 bases from J, with 11 bases between. The CDR3: CASSPEPNKNIQYF. The CDR3 DNA follows: TGCGCCAGCAGCCCAGAACCGAACAAAAACATTCAGTACTTC. The variable domain in full, with the rest retrieved from reference TRBV5-1 and TRBJ2-4, is KAGVTQTPRYLIKTRGQQVTLSCSPISGHRSVSWYQQTPGQGLQFLFEYFSETQRNKGNFPGRFSGRQFSNSRSEMNVSTLELGDSALYLCASSPEPNKNIQYFGAGTRLSVL.

The table lists this clone with a count of one. The chain is built from TRBV6-5 and TRBJ2-7, with 8 positions matching TRBD1. CDR1 and CDR2 from the germline V gene are MNHEY and SVGAGI. This CDR3 is 13 amino acids long. The V and J ends lost 10 bases and 6 bases, in that order; junction bases with no gene match: 11. The CDR3 DNA sequence: TGTGCCACCAGGACAGGGAGTTTCGGCGAGCAGTACTTC. Encoded protein: CATRTGSFGEQYF.

The chain links TRBV28 to TRBJ2-1; 12 bases agree with TRBD2. J lost 3 bases, V lost 3 bases, and 6 bases had no gene match. The CDR3 runs 17 residues. Per the germline V gene, CDR1 is MDHEN and CDR2 is SYDVKM. CDR3: CASSLTSGGFGYNEQFF. CDR3 DNA: TGTGCCAGCAGTTTGACTAGCGGGGGATTCGGCTACAATGAGCAGTTCTTC.